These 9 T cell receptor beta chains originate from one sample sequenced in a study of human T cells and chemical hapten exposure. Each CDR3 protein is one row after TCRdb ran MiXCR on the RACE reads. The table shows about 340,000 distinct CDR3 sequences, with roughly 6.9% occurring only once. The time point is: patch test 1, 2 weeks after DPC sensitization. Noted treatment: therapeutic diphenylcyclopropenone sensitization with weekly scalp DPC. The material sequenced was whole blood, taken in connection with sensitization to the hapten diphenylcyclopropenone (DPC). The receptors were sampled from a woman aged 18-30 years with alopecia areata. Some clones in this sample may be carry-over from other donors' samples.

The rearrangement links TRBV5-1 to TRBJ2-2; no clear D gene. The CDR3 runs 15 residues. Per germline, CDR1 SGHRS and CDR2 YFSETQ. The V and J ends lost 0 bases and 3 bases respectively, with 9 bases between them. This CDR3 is CASSLAWIDTGELFF. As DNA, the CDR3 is TGCGCCAGCAGCTTGGCCTGGATCGACACCGGGGAGCTGTTTTTT. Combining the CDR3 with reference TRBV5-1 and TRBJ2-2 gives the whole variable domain KAGVTQTPRYLIKTRGQQVTLSCSPISGHRSVSWYQQTPGQGLQFLFEYFSETQRNKGNFPGRFSGRQFSNSRSEMNVSTLELGDSALYLCASSLAWIDTGELFFGEGSRLTVL.

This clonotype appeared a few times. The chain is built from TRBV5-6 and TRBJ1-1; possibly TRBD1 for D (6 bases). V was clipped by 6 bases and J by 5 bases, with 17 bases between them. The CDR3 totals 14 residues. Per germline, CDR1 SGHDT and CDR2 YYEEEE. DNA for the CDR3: TGTGCCAGCATCCCGGGACATTTTGTAACTGAAGCTTTCTTT. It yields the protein CASIPGHFVTEAFF.

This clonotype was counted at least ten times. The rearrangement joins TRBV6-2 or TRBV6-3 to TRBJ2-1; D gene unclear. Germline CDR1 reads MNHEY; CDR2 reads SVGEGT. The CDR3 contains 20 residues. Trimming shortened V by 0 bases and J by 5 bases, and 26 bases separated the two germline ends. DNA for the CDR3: TGTGCCAGCAGTTACTCGGGGATCGCCCACCAACCTTCTCGGGACAATGAGCAGTTCTTC. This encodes CASSYSGIAHQPSRDNEQFF.

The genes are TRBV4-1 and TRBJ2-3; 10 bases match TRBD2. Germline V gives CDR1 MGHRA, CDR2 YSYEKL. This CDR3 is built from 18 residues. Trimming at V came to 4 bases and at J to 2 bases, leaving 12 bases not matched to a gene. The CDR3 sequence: CASSPGLAGVLHTDTQYF. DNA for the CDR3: TGCGCCAGCAGCCCAGGTCTAGCGGGGGTGCTACACACAGATACGCAGTATTTT.

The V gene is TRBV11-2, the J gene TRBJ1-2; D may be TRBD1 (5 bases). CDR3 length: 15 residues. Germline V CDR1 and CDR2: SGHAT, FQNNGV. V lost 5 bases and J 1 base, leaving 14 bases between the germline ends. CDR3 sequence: CASSPQTDFNYGYTF. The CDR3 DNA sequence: TGTGCCAGCAGCCCTCAGACAGACTTTAACTATGGCTACACCTTC.

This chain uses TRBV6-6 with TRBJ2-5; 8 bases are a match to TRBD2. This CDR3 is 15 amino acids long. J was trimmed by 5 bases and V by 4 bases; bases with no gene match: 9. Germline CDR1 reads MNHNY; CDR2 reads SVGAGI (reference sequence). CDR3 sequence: CASSSTGTRTETQYF. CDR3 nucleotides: TGTGCCAGCAGTTCAACCGGGACTAGGACGGAGACCCAGTACTTC.

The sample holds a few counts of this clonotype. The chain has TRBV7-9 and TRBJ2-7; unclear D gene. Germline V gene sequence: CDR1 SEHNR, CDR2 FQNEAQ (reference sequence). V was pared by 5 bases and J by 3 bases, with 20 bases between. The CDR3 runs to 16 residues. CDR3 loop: CASSLTQYAAIYEQYF. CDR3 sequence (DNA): TGTGCCAGCAGCCTTACCCAGTACGCGGCCATCTACGAGCAGTACTTC. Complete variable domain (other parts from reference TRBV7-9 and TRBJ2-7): DTGVSQNPRHKITKRGQNVTFRCDPISEHNRLYWYRQTLGQGPEFLTYFQNEAQLEKSRLLSDRFSAERPKGSFSTLEIQRTEQGDSAMYLCASSLTQYAAIYEQYFGPGTRLTVT.

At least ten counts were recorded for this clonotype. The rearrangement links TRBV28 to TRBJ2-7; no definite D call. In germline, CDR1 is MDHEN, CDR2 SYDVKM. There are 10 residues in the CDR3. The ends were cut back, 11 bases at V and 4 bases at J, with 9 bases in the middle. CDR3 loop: CASGPYEQYF. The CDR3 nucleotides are TGTGCCTCCGGCCCGTACGAGCAGTACTTC.

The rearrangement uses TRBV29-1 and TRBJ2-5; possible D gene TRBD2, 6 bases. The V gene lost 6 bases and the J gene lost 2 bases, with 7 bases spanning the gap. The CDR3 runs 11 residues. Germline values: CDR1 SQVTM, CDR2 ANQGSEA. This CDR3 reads CSVSGQETQYF. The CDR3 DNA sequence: TGCAGCGTGAGCGGGCAAGAGACCCAGTACTTC.